The rows below give T cell receptor beta chains drawn from one sample of a study of blood T cell repertoires in COVID-19. Here immunoSEQ multiplex PCR was the method, and the copy in TCRdb shows in-frame clones only, minus some. The table has some 300,000 clones, 70% to 90% seen once; the top ten hold 0.75% to 1%. Input material: PBMCs or T cells enriched from blood (not recorded which). These receptors all stem from a woman aged 25 to 39 who had recovered from COVID-19. The CDR3 runs from the conserved cysteine through the conserved F or W. The D gene is left open where the match is weak. Clone sizes are given selectively: once, few, many, or a class where the clone is expanded.

D | size | J | V | CDR3 | DNA
TRBD1 | - | TRBJ1-2 | TRBV9 | CASSVSRDRGGSSGYTF | TGTGCCAGCAGCGTCTCCCGGGACAGGGGTGGATCCTCGGGCTACACCTTC
TRBD1 | - | TRBJ1-2 | TRBV6-2/TRBV6-3 | CASSGYDWTGGGYTF | TGTGCCAGCAGCGGATACGATTGGACAGGGGGCGGCTACACCTTC
- | - | TRBJ1-1 | TRBV19 | CASSILVLGAEAFF | TGTGCCAGTAGTATACTGGTACTGGGCGCTGAAGCTTTCTTT
- | - | TRBJ2-7 | TRBV11-3 | CASSRRGYEQYF | TGTGCCAGCAGCCGGAGGGGCTACGAGCAGTACTTC
- | - | TRBJ2-2 | TRBV27 | CASTQIHGGRRVSGELFF | TGTGCCAGCACCCAAATTCACGGGGGTAGGAGGGTTTCCGGGGAGCTGTTTTTT
TRBD1 | - | TRBJ2-7 | TRBV7-9 | CASSLGPGTGYEQYF | TGTGCCAGCAGCTTAGGCCCTGGGACAGGCTACGAGCAGTACTTC
- | few | TRBJ1-2 | TRBV7-6 | CASSLRQLIYYGYTF | TGTGCCAGCAGCTTACGACAGCTAATATACTATGGCTACACCTTC
- | - | TRBJ1-4 | TRBV20-1 | CSAPFNEKLFF | TGCAGTGCTCCCTTCAATGAAAAACTGTTTTTT
- | few | TRBJ2-5 | TRBV3-1/TRBV3-2 | CASHHRAGETQYF | TGTGCCAGCCACCACCGGGCGGGGGAGACCCAGTACTTC
- | - | TRBJ2-7 | TRBV11-2 | CASSFEGLSIYEQYF | TGTGCCAGCAGCTTTGAGGGACTTTCGATCTACGAGCAGTACTTC
- | - | TRBJ1-2 | TRBV7-9 | CASSLLRGEAGYTF | TGTGCCAGCAGCTTACTTCGGGGGGAGGCTGGCTACACCTTC
TRBD1 | once | TRBJ2-2 | TRBV5-5 | CASSLRGTGRNTGELFF | TGTGCCAGCAGCCTCAGGGGGACAGGGCGAAACACCGGGGAGCTGTTTTTT
TRBD1 | once | TRBJ1-5 | TRBV7-3 | CASSLARDRHNQPQHF | TGTGCCAGCAGCTTAGCCCGGGACAGACACAATCAGCCCCAGCATTTT
TRBD2 | - | TRBJ2-1 | TRBV9 | CASSVGGGARNEQFF | TGTGCCAGCAGCGTAGGCGGGGGGGCCCGAAATGAGCAGTTCTTC
- | - | TRBJ2-1 | TRBV6-6 | CASSYTRDFEQFF | TGTGCCAGCAGTTACACCCGGGACTTTGAGCAGTTCTTC
TRBD1 | - | TRBJ2-5 | TRBV9 | CASSPPPGGRETQYF | TGTGCCAGCAGCCCCCCACCAGGGGGACGGGAGACCCAGTACTTC
TRBD1 | - | TRBJ1-2 | TRBV27 | CASSRGGSGGYTF | TGTGCCAGCAGTCGAGGGGGCTCGGGTGGCTACACCTTC
TRBD1 | - | TRBJ1-5 | TRBV3-1/TRBV3-2 | CASSQDPPGTGWRSSNQPQHF | TGTGCCAGCAGCCAAGATCCTCCCGGGACAGGGTGGAGGAGTAGCAATCAGCCCCAGCATTTT
- | once | TRBJ1-4 | TRBV30 | CAWSVAGVESTNEKLFF | TGTGCCTGGAGTGTTGCGGGGGTCGAGTCAACTAATGAAAAACTGTTTTTT
- | - | TRBJ2-2 | TRBV19 | CASSIDLWASTANTGELFF | TGTGCCAGTAGTATAGATCTATGGGCCAGCACTGCGAACACCGGGGAGCTGTTTTTT
- | - | TRBJ1-1 | TRBV4-3 | CASSHRHFPTEKAFF | TGCGCCAGCAGCCACAGACACTTCCCGACAGAGAAAGCTTTCTTT
- | - | TRBJ2-3 | TRBV5-1 | CASSLATGSTDTQYF | TGCGCCAGCAGCTTGGCCACAGGGAGCACAGATACGCAGTATTTT
TRBD1 | - | TRBJ1-2 | TRBV27 | CASSATTGARYGYTF | TGTGCCAGCAGTGCCACGACAGGGGCCCGGTACGGCTACACCTTC
TRBD2 | - | TRBJ2-1 | TRBV27 | CASTPYSGIGQNNEQFF | TGTGCCAGCACTCCCTATAGCGGGATCGGGCAAAACAATGAGCAGTTCTTC
TRBD1 | - | TRBJ2-2 | TRBV7-3 | CASSRDRDRTGELFF | TGTGCCAGCAGCCGCGACAGGGATAGGACCGGGGAGCTGTTTTTT
- | few | TRBJ1-6 | TRBV27 | CASSLGNLRSYNSPLHF | TGTGCCAGCAGTTTGGGCAACCTCCGCTCCTATAATTCACCCCTCCACTTT
TRBD1 | - | TRBJ2-7 | TRBV9 | CASSSRTGGVDEQYF | TGTGCCAGCAGCTCACGGACAGGGGGGGTCGACGAGCAGTACTTC
TRBD1 | - | TRBJ1-2 | TRBV7-9 | CASSLGGQGGYYGYTF | TGTGCCAGCAGCCTTGGGGGACAGGGCGGGTACTATGGCTACACCTTC
- | - | TRBJ2-3 | TRBV2 | CASRVQSTDTQYF | TGTGCCAGCAGGGTTCAGAGCACAGATACGCAGTATTTT
- | - | TRBJ1-1 | TRBV18 | CASSRGGRTNTEAFF | TGTGCCAGCTCACGCGGGGGAAGGACAAACACTGAAGCTTTCTTT
- | - | TRBJ1-5 | TRBV27 | CASSFLGQPQHF | TGTGCCAGCAGTTTCCTAGGTCAGCCCCAGCATTTT
- | - | TRBJ1-5 | TRBV7-9 | CASSLSGNNQPQHF | TGTGCCAGCAGCTTGTCAGGGAACAATCAGCCCCAGCATTTT
TRBD1 | - | TRBJ1-2 | TRBV9 | CASSVGQGIGGYTF | TGTGCCAGCAGCGTAGGACAGGGGATAGGTGGCTACACCTTC
- | once | TRBJ1-6 | TRBV5-1 | CASSQGQANNSPLHF | TGCGCCAGCAGCCAGGGACAAGCTAACAATTCACCCCTCCACTTT
- | once | TRBJ2-1 | TRBV9 | CASSPALGGAHNEQFF | TGTGCCAGCAGCCCCGCCCTAGGGGGGGCCCACAATGAGCAGTTCTTC
- | - | TRBJ1-1 | TRBV5-4 | CASSADKDMNTEAFF | TGTGCCAGCAGCGCCGACAAAGATATGAACACTGAAGCTTTCTTT
TRBD2 | - | TRBJ2-1 | TRBV7-3 | CASSPLSSKLTSGGYNEQFF | TGTGCCAGCAGCCCATTGTCGTCCAAATTGACTAGCGGGGGCTACAATGAGCAGTTCTTC
TRBD2 | - | TRBJ2-3 | TRBV4-1 | CASSLRASGSPGTDTQYF | TGCGCCAGCAGTCTTAGGGCTAGCGGGAGTCCCGGCACAGATACGCAGTATTTT
TRBD2 | - | TRBJ2-2 | TRBV6-2/TRBV6-3 | CASRPYGTSGGRTGELFF | TGTGCCAGCAGGCCTTACGGGACTAGCGGGGGGAGGACCGGGGAGCTGTTTTTT
TRBD1 | - | TRBJ1-2 | TRBV28 | CASRDPSGQRNYGYTF | TGTGCCAGCCGAGACCCGTCGGGACAGCGCAACTATGGCTACACCTTC
TRBD1 | - | TRBJ1-2 | TRBV27 | CASSADRGQDGYTF | TGTGCCAGCAGTGCGGACAGGGGGCAGGATGGCTACACCTTC
TRBD1 | - | TRBJ2-2 | TRBV7-2 | CASRSDRVTGELFF | TGTGCCAGCAGGTCAGACAGGGTCACCGGGGAGCTGTTTTTT
- | - | TRBJ2-3 | TRBV10-3 | CAISITKGGGTDTQYF | TGTGCCATCAGTATTACCAAGGGCGGGGGCACAGATACGCAGTATTTT
TRBD2 | - | TRBJ2-3 | TRBV19 | CASSDSGGGLPSTDTQYF | TGTGCCAGTAGTGACTCGGGCGGGGGGCTTCCTAGCACAGATACGCAGTATTTT
- | - | TRBJ1-2 | TRBV7-9 | CASSLVGPPGIGYTF | TGTGCCAGCAGCTTAGTTGGTCCCCCAGGAATTGGCTACACCTTC